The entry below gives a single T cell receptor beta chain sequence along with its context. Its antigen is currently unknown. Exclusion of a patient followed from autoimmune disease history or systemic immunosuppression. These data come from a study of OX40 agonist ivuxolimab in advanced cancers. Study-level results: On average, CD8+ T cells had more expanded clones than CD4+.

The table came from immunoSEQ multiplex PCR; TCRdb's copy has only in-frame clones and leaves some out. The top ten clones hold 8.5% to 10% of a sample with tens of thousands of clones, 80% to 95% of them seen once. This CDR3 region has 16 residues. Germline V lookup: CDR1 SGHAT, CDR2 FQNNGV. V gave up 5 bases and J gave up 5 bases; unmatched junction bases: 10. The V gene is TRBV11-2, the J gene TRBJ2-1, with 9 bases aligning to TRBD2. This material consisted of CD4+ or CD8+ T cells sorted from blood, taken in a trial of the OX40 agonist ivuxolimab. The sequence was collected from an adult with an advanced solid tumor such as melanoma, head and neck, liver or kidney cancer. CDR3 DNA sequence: TGTGCCAGCAGCGGAGGGCTAGCGGGACCCAACAATGAGCAGTTCTTC. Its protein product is CASSGGLAGPNNEQFF.